A single sample is the source of the 22 T cell receptor beta chains below, sequenced in a study of cytomegalovirus exposure and HLA in healthy donors. Vbeta (60) and Jbeta (13) primers were used in the PCR. Repertoires were generated with immunoSEQ multiplex PCR, while TCRdb's copy carries only in-frame clones and drops some. The sample lists about 150,000 clones, approximately 9% occurring once. The specimen sequenced was PBMCs. The receptors shown here come from a male donor in good health and CMV-seronegative.

V is TRBV4-1 and J is TRBJ2-7; 10 bases match TRBD1. The CDR3 loop spans 20 amino acids. Germline-derived CDR1 and CDR2 are MGHRA and YSYEKL. V trimming: 3 bases; J trimming: 0 bases; junction bases outside the gene matches: 17. The CDR3 sequence: CASSHTRPGQGRKNSYEQYF. The CDR3 DNA reads TGCGCCAGCAGCCACACTAGACCGGGACAGGGGAGGAAGAACTCCTACGAGCAGTACTTC.

V and J are TRBV5-1 and TRBJ1-1; 8 nucleotides agree with TRBD1. The CDR3 sequence is 14 residues long. J was trimmed by 0 bases and V by 5 bases; bases with no gene match: 3. Germline values: CDR1 SGHRS, CDR2 YFSETQ. The DNA of the CDR3 is TGCGCCAGCAGGCCAGGGGGCCTGAACACTGAAGCTTTCTTT. It yields the protein CASRPGGLNTEAFF.

CDR3 sequence: CASSFRPRVSGNTIYF. The CDR3 DNA is TGTGCCAGCAGTTTTCGTCCCAGGGTCAGTGGAAACACCATATATTTT. The V call is TRBV28, the J call TRBJ1-3, with D tentatively TRBD1 (5 bases). The V and J ends lost 3 bases and 3 bases respectively, with 15 bases between them. Looked up from germline, CDR1 is MDHEN and CDR2 is SYDVKM. The CDR3 extends over 16 amino acids.

V gene TRBV7-2 combines with J gene TRBJ1-1; weak D call: TRBD1 (5 bases). The CDR3 sequence is 15 residues long. The germline CDR1 and CDR2 sequences are SGHTA and FQGNSA. Trimming removed 0 bases from V and 8 bases from J, with 16 bases in between. This chain's CDR3 is CASSLASRGTGEAFF. CDR3 bases: TGTGCCAGCAGCTTAGCGTCGAGAGGGACTGGCGAAGCTTTCTTT.

The chain links TRBV18 to TRBJ2-7; 9 bases line up with TRBD1. Germline V gene data show CDR1 as KGHSH and CDR2 as LQKENI. The V segment lost 3 bases and the J segment 7 bases; nucleotides outside the gene matches: 10. The CDR3 totals 15 residues. The CDR3 nucleotides read TGTGCCAGCTCACCGGACAGGGGCTCGGTTCGGGAGCAGTACTTC. Amino acids: CASSPDRGSVREQYF.

The V and J genes are TRBV5-1 and TRBJ2-7, with 13 bases matching TRBD2. CDR1 SGHRS and CDR2 YFSETQ come from the germline V gene. V lost 1 base, J lost 4 bases, and 2 bases stayed unmatched. The CDR3 has 15 amino acids. Here the CDR3 reads CASSLWTSGSYEQYF. The CDR3 nucleotides read TGCGCCAGCAGCTTGTGGACTAGCGGGAGTTACGAGCAGTACTTC.

This clone was counted between two and nine times. The chain carries TRBV7-9 and TRBJ2-7, with a tentative D call TRBD1 (6 bases). Trimming removed 5 bases at V and 3 bases at J, with 17 bases between. Germline V gene lookup returns CDR1 SEHNR and CDR2 FQNEAQ (reference sequence). This CDR3 region has 15 residues. In DNA form, the CDR3 reads TGTGCCAGCAGCCCCGCAGGGACAACTTTCTACGAGCAGTACTTC. Residues: CASSPAGTTFYEQYF.

The gene calls are TRBV4-1 and TRBJ2-1, with 11 bases aligning to TRBD2. Germline CDR1 reads MGHRA; CDR2 reads YSYEKL. CDR3 length: 15 amino acids. Unmatched junction bases numbered 5, after V lost 3 bases and J lost 7 bases. DNA for the CDR3: TGCGCCAGCAGCCATCCGCTAGCGGGAGGAAATGAGCAGTTCTTC. Translation gives CASSHPLAGGNEQFF.

The chain is built from TRBV6-5 and TRBJ2-7; possibly TRBD1 for D (6 bases). CDR3 length: 15 amino acids. Deletions cut 2 bases from V and 1 base from J, with 12 bases between. Germline assignment: CDR1 MNHEY and CDR2 SVGAGI. The DNA of the CDR3 is TGTGCCAGCAGTTACGGCAGGGGTCAATCCTACGAGCAGTACTTC. Translated: CASSYGRGQSYEQYF.

The chain has TRBV19 and TRBJ2-7; 10 bases are shared with TRBD2. Germline-derived CDR1 and CDR2 are LNHDA and SQIVND (reference sequence). This CDR3 is 14 amino acids long. V trimming: 3 bases; J trimming: 6 bases; junction bases outside the gene matches: 5. DNA of the CDR3: TGTGCCAGTAGTATTCTAGCGGGAGTGAGCGAGCAGTACTTC. Translating gives CASSILAGVSEQYF. Based on the CDR3 plus reference TRBV19 and TRBJ2-7, the full variable domain is DGGITQSPKYLFRKEGQNVTLSCEQNLNHDAMYWYRQDPGQGLRLIYYSQIVNDFQKGDIAEGYSVSREKKESFPLTVTSAQKNPTAFYLCASSILAGVSEQYFGPGTRLTVT.

This clone was detected only a few times. The rearrangement links TRBV6-5 to TRBJ2-7, with 8 nucleotides matching TRBD1. Trimming removed 5 bases from V and 5 bases from J; junction bases left unmatched: 5. From germline, CDR1 is MNHEY and CDR2 SVGAGI. This CDR3 spans 13 amino acids. Here the CDR3 DNA reads TGTGCCAGCAGTACCTGGACAGGGAACGAGCAGTACTTC. Translating it yields CASSTWTGNEQYF.

This clone was counted only a few times. This chain joins TRBV5-6 and TRBJ1-2; tentative D call: TRBD1 (6 bases). The V and J ends lost 2 bases and 4 bases respectively, with 12 bases between them. CDR1 and CDR2 from the germline V gene are SGHDT and YYEEEE. The CDR3 consists of 14 residues. In DNA form, the CDR3 reads TGTGCCAGCAGCTTAGCAGGGGCGCGCTATGGCTACACCTTC. Its translation is CASSLAGARYGYTF.

This chain joins TRBV28 and TRBJ2-1, with 15 bases matching TRBD2. Germline CDR1 reads MDHEN; CDR2 reads SYDVKM. This CDR3 is built from 14 residues. Trimming took 7 bases from V and 10 from J; bases not matched to a gene: 5. The CDR3 sequence is CASILGLAGGEQFF. The CDR3 region has the DNA TGTGCCAGCATCCTGGGACTAGCGGGGGGAGAGCAGTTCTTC.

This clone was observed a few times. This sequence joins TRBV6-1 and TRBJ2-5, with 11 bases matching TRBD2. The tail of the sequence fits TRBJ2-7 better, so the J call may be wrong. The V gene's germline CDR1 is MNHNS and CDR2 SASEGT. This CDR3 region has 14 residues. The CDR3 region has the DNA TGTGCCAGCAGAATAATAGCGGGAGGGGACGAGCAGTACTTC. This translates into CASRIIAGGDEQYF.

Only a few counts were recorded for this clone. This chain joins TRBV6-5 and TRBJ1-1; D is unclear. Germline V CDR1 and CDR2: MNHEY, SVGAGI. V was cut by 6 bases and J by 0 bases, with 11 bases left in between. This CDR3 has 14 amino acids. The DNA for the CDR3 is TGTGCCAGCAGGCACAGCGGTATGAACACTGAAGCTTTCTTT. It is translated as CASRHSGMNTEAFF.

This clone was counted a few times. The chain joins TRBV30 to TRBJ1-2; D not resolved. V lost 4 bases to trimming and J lost 0 bases, with 6 bases between them. In germline, CDR1 is GTSNPN, CDR2 SVGIG (reference sequence). The length of the CDR3 is 12 residues. The CDR3 bases are TGTGCCTGGACGGAGACTAACTATGGCTACACCTTC. Protein: CAWTETNYGYTF.

This clone was seen a handful of times. The chain employs TRBV11-2 and TRBJ2-7; D unclear. The germline CDR1 and CDR2 sequences are SGHAT and FQNNGV. The V end was cut by 5 bases, the J end by 0 bases, with 2 bases between. The CDR3 covers 11 residues. The chain's CDR3 is CASSHSYEQYF. CDR3 in DNA: TGTGCCAGCAGCCACTCCTACGAGCAGTACTTC.

The chain couples TRBV10-3 to TRBJ2-7; D gene uncertain. Trimming pared 6 bases from V and 6 bases from J, leaving 15 bases between. Germline CDR1 ENHRY, CDR2 SYGVKD. The CDR3 runs to 13 residues. The CDR3 here is CAIRSPPRTEQYF. The CDR3 DNA sequence: TGTGCCATCAGGTCCCCTCCCAGAACCGAGCAGTACTTC.

The J gene is TRBJ2-6, the V gene TRBV5-1, with D tentatively TRBD2 (6 bases). Germline lookup yields CDR1 SGHRS and CDR2 YFSETQ. CDR3 length: 18 amino acids. V was shortened by 1 base and J by 1 base, with 15 bases between the two germline ends. CDR3 bases: TGCGCCAGCAGCTTGTTCGGGGGAACCTATTCTGGGGCCAACGTCCTGACTTTC. It translates to CASSLFGGTYSGANVLTF.

This chain joins TRBV7-2 and TRBJ2-1, with no clear D. CDR1 is SGHTA, CDR2 FQGNSA, per germline. V lost 5 bases and J lost 5, with 7 bases in between. CDR3 length equals 12 residues. Written as DNA, the CDR3 is TGTGCCAGCAGCCTCACTAACAATGAGCAGTTCTTC. It specifies CASSLTNNEQFF.

V and J are TRBV7-6 and TRBJ2-2; 8 bases map to TRBD1. CDR1 is SGHVS, CDR2 FNYEAQ, per germline. V lost 4 bases and J lost 6; bases outside the gene matches: 10. The CDR3 has 16 residues. The CDR3 DNA reads as TGTGCCAGCAGCTCCAGGACAGGGAAATCCGCCGGGGAGCTGTTTTTT. Translation: CASSSRTGKSAGELFF.

There are a few counts of this clone. This chain connects TRBV19 to TRBJ2-7, with 10 positions matching TRBD2. Germline V gene sequence: CDR1 LNHDA, CDR2 SQIVND (reference sequence). V lost 3 bases to trimming and J lost 4 bases; unmatched junction nucleotides: 12. The CDR3 has 17 residues. The CDR3 protein is CASSIFHSGRKPYEQYF. The CDR3 DNA reads TGTGCCAGTAGTATTTTTCATAGCGGGAGGAAACCGTACGAGCAGTACTTC.